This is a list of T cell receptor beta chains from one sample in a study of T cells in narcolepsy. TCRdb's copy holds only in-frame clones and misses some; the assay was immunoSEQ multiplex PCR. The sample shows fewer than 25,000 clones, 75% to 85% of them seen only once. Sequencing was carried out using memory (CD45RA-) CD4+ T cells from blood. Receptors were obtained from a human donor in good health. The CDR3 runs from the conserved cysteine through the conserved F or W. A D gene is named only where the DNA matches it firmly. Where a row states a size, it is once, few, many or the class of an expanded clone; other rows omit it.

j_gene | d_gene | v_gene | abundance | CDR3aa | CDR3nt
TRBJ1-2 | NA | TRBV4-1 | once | CASSPGWGYTF | TGCGCCAGCAGCCCCGGGTGGGGCTACACCTTC
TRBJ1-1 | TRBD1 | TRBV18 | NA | CASSRQGNTEAFF | TGTGCCAGCTCCCGACAGGGTAACACTGAAGCTTTCTTT
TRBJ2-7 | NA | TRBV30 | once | CAWTPKGGYEQYF | TGTGCCTGGACTCCCAAGGGGGGATACGAGCAGTACTTC
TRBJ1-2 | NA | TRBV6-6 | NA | CASINPGGSYGYTF | TGTGCCAGCATCAACCCCGGGGGCAGCTATGGCTACACCTTC
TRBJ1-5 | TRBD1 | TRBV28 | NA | CASSLDRGSQPQHF | TGTGCCAGCAGCCTGGACAGGGGCTCACAGCCCCAGCATTTT
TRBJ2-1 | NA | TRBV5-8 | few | CASSLGALAEQFF | TGTGCCAGCAGCCTCGGGGCCCTCGCTGAGCAGTTCTTC
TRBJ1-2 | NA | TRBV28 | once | CASNGQILGLDYTF | TGTGCCAGCAATGGACAAATATTGGGTCTCGACTACACCTTC
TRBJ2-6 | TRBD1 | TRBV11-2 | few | CASSSSSWDSTGANVLTF | TGTGCCAGCAGCTCATCATCCTGGGACAGCACTGGGGCCAACGTCCTGACTTTC
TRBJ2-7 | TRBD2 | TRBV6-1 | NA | CASSRPSGRADEQYF | TGTGCCAGCAGTCGCCCTAGCGGGAGGGCCGACGAGCAGTACTTC
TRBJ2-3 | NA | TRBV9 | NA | CASSVVGADTDTQYF | TGTGCCAGCAGCGTAGTTGGCGCCGACACAGATACGCAGTATTTT
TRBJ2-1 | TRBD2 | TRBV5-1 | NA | CASSPTSGSLNNEQFF | TGCGCCAGCAGCCCGACTAGCGGGAGTCTCAACAATGAGCAGTTCTTC
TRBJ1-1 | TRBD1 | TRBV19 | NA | CASIKAGGMNTEAFF | TGTGCCAGCATCAAAGCAGGGGGGATGAACACTGAAGCTTTCTTT
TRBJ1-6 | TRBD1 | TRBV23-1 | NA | CASSRETAGGTLNSPLHF | TGCGCCAGCAGTAGGGAGACAGCAGGGGGGACCCTAAATTCACCCCTCCACTTT
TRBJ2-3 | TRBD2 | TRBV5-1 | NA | CASSLGSGGFTDTQYF | TGCGCCAGCAGCTTGGGTAGCGGGGGATTCACAGATACGCAGTATTTT
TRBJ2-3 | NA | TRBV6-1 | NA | CASSREYNTDTQYF | TGTGCCAGCAGCCGGGAGTACAACACAGATACGCAGTATTTT
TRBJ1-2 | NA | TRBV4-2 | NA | CASSPDVGNYGYTF | TGTGCCAGCAGCCCGGACGTCGGTAACTATGGCTACACCTTC
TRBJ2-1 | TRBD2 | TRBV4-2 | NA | CASSQDSTGTSAQYEQFF | TGTGCCAGCAGCCAAGATAGTACGGGGACTAGCGCCCAATATGAGCAGTTCTTC
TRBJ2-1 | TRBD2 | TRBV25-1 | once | CASSSTGTRGDNEQFF | TGTGCCAGCAGCTCGACCGGGACCCGGGGGGACAATGAGCAGTTCTTC
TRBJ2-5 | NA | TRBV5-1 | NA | CASSLGQAIETQYF | TGCGCCAGCAGCTTGGGACAGGCAATAGAGACCCAGTACTTC
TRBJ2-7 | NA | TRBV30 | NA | CAWSAQGGQYF | TGTGCCTGGAGTGCGCAGGGGGGGCAGTACTTC
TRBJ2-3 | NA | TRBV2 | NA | CASSEAALVDTQYF | TGTGCCAGCAGTGAAGCGGCGTTGGTAGATACGCAGTATTTT
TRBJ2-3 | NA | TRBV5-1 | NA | CASSLSRAITDTQYF | TGCGCCAGCAGCTTGTCCCGGGCCATCACAGATACGCAGTATTTT
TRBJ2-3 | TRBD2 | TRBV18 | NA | CASSPGGRASSTDTQYF | TGTGCCAGCTCACCAGGCGGGAGGGCCTCTAGCACAGATACGCAGTATTTT
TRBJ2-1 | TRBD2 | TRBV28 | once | CASSFRTSGSRYNEQFF | TGTGCCAGCAGTTTCCGGACTAGCGGGAGCAGGTACAATGAGCAGTTCTTC
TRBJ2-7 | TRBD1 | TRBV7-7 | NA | CASSLESGQGGEQYF | TGTGCTAGCAGCTTGGAGTCGGGACAGGGAGGGGAGCAGTACTTC
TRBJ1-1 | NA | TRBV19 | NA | CASSPRRGNTEAFF | TGTGCCAGTAGTCCCCGGAGGGGTAATACTGAAGCTTTCTTT
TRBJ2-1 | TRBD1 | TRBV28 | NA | CASSSTGGPYNEQFF | TGTGCCAGCAGTTCGACAGGGGGCCCCTACAATGAGCAGTTCTTC
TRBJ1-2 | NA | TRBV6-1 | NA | CASSSAGGPQDGYTF | TGTGCCAGCAGTTCTGCGGGGGGGCCTCAGGATGGCTACACCTTC
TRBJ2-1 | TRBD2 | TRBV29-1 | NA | CSVEDSGSSYNEQFF | TGCAGCGTTGAAGATAGCGGGAGCTCCTACAATGAGCAGTTCTTC
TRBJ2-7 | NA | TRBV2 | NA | CASKRTFFYEQYF | TGTGCCAGCAAGCGTACTTTTTTCTACGAGCAGTACTTC
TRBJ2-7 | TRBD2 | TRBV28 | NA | CASSLGRLAGGRYEQYF | TGTGCCAGCAGTTTGGGAAGACTAGCGGGAGGTAGATACGAGCAGTACTTC
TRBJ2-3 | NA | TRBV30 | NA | CAWSAGSTDTQYF | TGTGCCTGGAGTGCGGGGAGCACAGATACGCAGTATTTT
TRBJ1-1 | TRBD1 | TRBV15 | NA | CATNPQGAPDTEAFF | TGTGCCACCAACCCACAGGGGGCGCCGGACACTGAAGCTTTCTTT
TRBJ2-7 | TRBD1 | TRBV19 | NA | CASSIDRGRFNEQYF | TGTGCCAGTAGTATCGACAGGGGGCGGTTCAACGAGCAGTACTTC
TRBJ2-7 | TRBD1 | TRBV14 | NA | CASSQFFSGTAPYEQYF | TGTGCCAGCAGCCAATTCTTTTCCGGGACAGCGCCCTACGAGCAGTACTTC
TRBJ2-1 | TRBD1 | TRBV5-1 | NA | CASSPDRGRNEQFF | TGCGCCAGCAGTCCCGACAGGGGGCGCAATGAGCAGTTCTTC
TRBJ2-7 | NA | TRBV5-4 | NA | CASSPVSVTRSYEQYF | TGTGCCAGCAGCCCCGTGTCAGTGACGCGGTCCTACGAGCAGTACTTC
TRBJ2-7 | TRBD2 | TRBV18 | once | CASSPRLAGGYEQYF | TGTGCCAGCTCACCACGACTAGCGGGAGGCTACGAGCAGTACTTC
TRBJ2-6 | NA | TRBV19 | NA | CASSIGGTRANVLTF | TGTGCCAGTAGTATAGGGGGGACCCGGGCCAACGTCCTGACTTTC
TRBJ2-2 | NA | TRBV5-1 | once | CASSLTGPGELFF | TGCGCCAGCAGCTTGACAGGGCCCGGGGAGCTGTTTTTT
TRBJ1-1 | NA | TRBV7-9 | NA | CASSLVGTITEAFF | TGTGCCAGCAGCTTAGTTGGGACAATCACTGAAGCTTTCTTT
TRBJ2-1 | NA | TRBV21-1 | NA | CASRLGIATPSDNEQFF | TGTGCCAGCAGATTGGGGATAGCTACACCATCCGACAATGAGCAGTTCTTC
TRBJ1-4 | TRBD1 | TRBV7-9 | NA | CASSNPGGVEKLFF | TGTGCCAGCAGCAATCCAGGGGGCGTTGAAAAACTGTTTTTT